This T cell receptor (beta chain) was obtained from a study of T-cell memory formation after mild COVID-19. Study at large: The study found TCR clusters largely donor specific. Study findings and constraints: CD4+ clones that contracted lay mainly in CM and EM; CD8+ ones lay in EMRA. Day 15 to 85 contracting clones showed balanced CD4/CD8; day 15 to 37 expanders favored CD4+.

This clonotype was seen a handful of times. The antigen is not known. Trimming shortened V by 2 bases and J by 0 bases, and 17 bases separated the two germline ends. The CDR3 covers 17 residues. Germline V lookup: CDR1 SQVTM, CDR2 ANQGSEA. TCRdb fed the 5' RACE reads into MiXCR, producing one record per CDR3 protein. The table lists some 410,000 distinct CDR3 sequences, around 22% of them singletons. This chain joins TRBV29-1 and TRBJ2-1; D gene unclear. Sequencing was carried out using PBMCs or a T cell subset sorted from them (not recorded which). The receptor's source is an adult woman who had mild COVID-19 (a few samples of this study predate the infection). Cell type and time point are not known. CDR3 loop: CSVEFWDVRSSYNEQFF. CDR3 nucleotides: TGCAGCGTTGAATTCTGGGATGTCCGGAGCTCCTACAATGAGCAGTTCTTC.